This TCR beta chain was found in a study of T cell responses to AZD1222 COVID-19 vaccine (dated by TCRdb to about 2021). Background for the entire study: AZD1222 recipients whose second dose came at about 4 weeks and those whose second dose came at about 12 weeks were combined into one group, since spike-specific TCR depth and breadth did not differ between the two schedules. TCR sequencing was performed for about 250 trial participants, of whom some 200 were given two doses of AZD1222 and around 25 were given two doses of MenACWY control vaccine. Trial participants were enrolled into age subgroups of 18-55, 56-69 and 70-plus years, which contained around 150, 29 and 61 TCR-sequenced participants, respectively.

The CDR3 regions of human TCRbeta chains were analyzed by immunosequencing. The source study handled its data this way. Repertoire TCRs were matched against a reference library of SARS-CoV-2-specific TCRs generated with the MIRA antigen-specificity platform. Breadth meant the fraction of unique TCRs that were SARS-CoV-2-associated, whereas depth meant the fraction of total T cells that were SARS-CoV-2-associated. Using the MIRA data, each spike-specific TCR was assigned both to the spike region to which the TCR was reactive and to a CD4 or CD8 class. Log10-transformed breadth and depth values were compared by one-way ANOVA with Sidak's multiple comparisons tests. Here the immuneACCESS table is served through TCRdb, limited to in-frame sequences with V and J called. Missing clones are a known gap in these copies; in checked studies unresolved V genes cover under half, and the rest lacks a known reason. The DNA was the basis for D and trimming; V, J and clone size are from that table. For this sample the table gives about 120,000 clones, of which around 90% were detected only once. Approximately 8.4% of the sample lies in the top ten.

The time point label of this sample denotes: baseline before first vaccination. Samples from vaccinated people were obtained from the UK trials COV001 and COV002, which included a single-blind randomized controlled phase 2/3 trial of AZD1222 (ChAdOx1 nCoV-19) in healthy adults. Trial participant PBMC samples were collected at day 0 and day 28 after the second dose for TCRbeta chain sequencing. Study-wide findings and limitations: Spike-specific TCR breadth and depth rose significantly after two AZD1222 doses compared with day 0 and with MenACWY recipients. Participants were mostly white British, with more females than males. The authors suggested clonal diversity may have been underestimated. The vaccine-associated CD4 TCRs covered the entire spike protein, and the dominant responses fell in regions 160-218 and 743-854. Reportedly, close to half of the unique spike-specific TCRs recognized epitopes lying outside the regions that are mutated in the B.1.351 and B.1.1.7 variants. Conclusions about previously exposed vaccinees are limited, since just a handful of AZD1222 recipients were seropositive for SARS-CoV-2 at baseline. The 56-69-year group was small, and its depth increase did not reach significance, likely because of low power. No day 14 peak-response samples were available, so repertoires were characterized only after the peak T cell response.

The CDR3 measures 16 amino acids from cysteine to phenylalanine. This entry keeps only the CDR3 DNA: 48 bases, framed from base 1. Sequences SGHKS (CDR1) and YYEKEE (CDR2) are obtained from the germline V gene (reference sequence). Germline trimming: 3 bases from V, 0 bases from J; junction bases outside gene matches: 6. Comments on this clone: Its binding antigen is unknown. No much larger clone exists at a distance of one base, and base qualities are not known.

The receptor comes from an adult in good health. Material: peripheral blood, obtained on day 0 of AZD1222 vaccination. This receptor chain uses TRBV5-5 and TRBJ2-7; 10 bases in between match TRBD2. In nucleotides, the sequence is TGTGCCAGCAGCTGGAGTCTAGCGGGGGACTCCTACGAGCAGTACTTC. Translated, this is CASSWSLAGDSYEQYF.